The 18 T cell receptor beta chains below come from one sample, sequenced in a study of T cell repertoires and HLA-DP antigens. These receptors lack a known antigen. TCRdb's copy holds only in-frame clones and misses some; the assay was immunoSEQ multiplex PCR. The sample consists of around 70,000 clones, around 80% of them appearing once. Sequencing was carried out using CD4+ T cells from PBMCs. The receptors were sampled from a man between 60 and 75 years old in good health and CMV-seronegative.

The CDR3 coding sequence is TGTGCCAGTAGTGTAACTCTCGACAGGACCGGAAACACCATATATTTT. Translating gives CASSVTLDRTGNTIYF. This sequence joins TRBV19 and TRBJ1-3, with a weak D call TRBD1 (6 bases). Germline CDR1 LNHDA, CDR2 SQIVND (reference sequence). V was cut by 5 bases and J by 4 bases, with 18 bases left in between. The CDR3 length is 16 residues.

The chain couples TRBV30 to TRBJ1-6; 9 nucleotides agree with TRBD1. Trimming removed 4 bases from V and 7 bases from J; junction bases left unmatched: 5. The germline V gene encodes CDR1 GTSNPN and CDR2 SVGIG (reference sequence). The CDR3 contains 14 residues. In DNA form, the CDR3 reads TGTGCCTGGACAGAAGGGACAGGGAATTCACCCCTCCACTTT. It codes for CAWTEGTGNSPLHF.

The chain employs TRBV4-2 and TRBJ1-1, with D hard to call. V gave up 2 bases and J gave up 8 bases, with 12 bases separating them. CDR3 size: 13 residues. Germline CDR1 is LGHNA and CDR2 is YNFKEQ. The CDR3 loop is CASSQSSTMEAFF. The CDR3 nucleotides read TGTGCCAGCAGCCAATCATCAACTATGGAAGCTTTCTTT.

The CDR3 sequence: CASSLADRSDTGELFF. As DNA, the CDR3 is TGCGCCAGCAGCTTGGCTGACAGGTCTGACACCGGGGAGCTGTTTTTT. V usage is TRBV5-1 and J usage is TRBJ2-2; D possibly corresponds to TRBD1 (6 bases). V was cut by 0 bases and J by 3 bases, with 12 bases left in between. The CDR3 sequence is 16 residues long. From germline, CDR1 is SGHRS and CDR2 YFSETQ.

This rearrangement joins TRBV9 to TRBJ1-2, with D possibly TRBD1 on 6 matching bases. This CDR3 has 15 residues. Trimming cost V 0 bases and J 5 bases, with 14 bases left between them. In germline, CDR1 is SGDLS, CDR2 YYNGEE. In DNA form, the CDR3 reads TGTGCCAGCAGCGTAGATCCGGGGGCGGCTTATGGCTACACCTTC. It translates to CASSVDPGAAYGYTF.

This chain joins TRBV15 and TRBJ1-4; no firm D call. Trimming stripped 5 bases from V and 3 bases from J, with 16 bases between. The CDR3 contains 16 residues. Germline CDR1 and CDR2: LNHNV and YYDKDF (reference sequence). Written as DNA, the CDR3 is TGTGCCACCAGCCTTGATCGCCCGGCAGCTAATGAAAAACTGTTTTTT. Protein sequence: CATSLDRPAANEKLFF.

This chain joins TRBV2 and TRBJ2-3, with 10 bases aligning to TRBD1. The CDR3 runs to 15 residues. Germline assignment: CDR1 SNHLY and CDR2 FYNNEI. V shed 5 bases, J shed 2 bases, and the junction held 4 bases outside the gene matches. The CDR3, as DNA: TGTGCCAGCAGTTCCGGGACAGGGGTCACAGATACGCAGTATTTT. Translating gives CASSSGTGVTDTQYF.

This clone came up a few times. The chain employs TRBV7-9 and TRBJ2-5; TRBD2 agrees at 12 bases. The CDR3 is made up of 19 amino acids. Germline V gene lookup returns CDR1 SEHNR and CDR2 FQNEAQ (reference sequence). V shed 6 bases, J shed 2 bases, and the junction held 16 bases outside the gene matches. As DNA, the CDR3 is TGTGCCAGCAGGGCCGGGACATGGACTAGCGGGGTTCTTCAAGAGACCCAGTACTTC. The encoded protein is CASRAGTWTSGVLQETQYF.

The V gene is TRBV6-5, the J gene TRBJ2-7; tentative D call: TRBD1 (6 bases). Trimming removed 6 bases at V and 4 bases at J, with 10 bases between. This CDR3 contains 12 residues. The germline V gene has CDR1 MNHEY and CDR2 SVGAGI. For the CDR3, the DNA is TGTGCCAGCAGCCCACAGGGTTACGAGCAGTACGTC. This sequence encodes CASSPQGYEQYV.

The chain uses TRBV7-2 and TRBJ2-2; D call uncertain. Germline CDR1 SGHTA, CDR2 FQGNSA. The CDR3 consists of 14 residues. V was pared by 5 bases and J by 5 bases, with 12 bases between. CDR3 sequence (DNA): TGTGCCAGCAGCCCGGCCTCATTGACCGGGGAGCTGTTTTTT. This sequence encodes CASSPASLTGELFF. Variable domain in full (rest from reference TRBV7-2 and TRBJ2-2): GAGVSQSPSNKVTEKGKDVELRCDPISGHTALYWYRQSLGQGLEFLIYFQGNSAPDKSGLPSDRFSAERTGGSVSTLTIQRTQQEDSAVYLCASSPASLTGELFFGEGSRLTVL.

This chain links TRBV5-6 with TRBJ1-5, with no clear D. CDR1 is SGHDT, CDR2 YYEEEE, per germline. V gave up 0 bases and J gave up 2 bases, with 6 bases separating them. The CDR3 extends over 14 amino acids. The CDR3 DNA sequence: TGTGCCAGCAGCTTGGTTGGGGGCAATCAGCCCCAGCATTTT. Amino acid sequence: CASSLVGGNQPQHF. Full variable domain (remainder filled in from reference TRBV5-6 and TRBJ1-5): DAGVTQSPTHLIKTRGQQVTLRCSPKSGHDTVSWYQQALGQGPQFIFQYYEEEERQRGNFPDRFSGHQFPNYSSELNVNALLLGDSALYLCASSLVGGNQPQHFGDGTRLSIL.

This rearrangement joins TRBV4-3 to TRBJ1-3; perhaps TRBD1 as D (5 bases). The CDR3 sequence is 15 residues long. V was cut by 0 bases and J by 6 bases, with 12 bases left in between. Germline V gene lookup returns CDR1 LGHNA and CDR2 YSLEER. The CDR3 DNA follows: TGCGCCAGCAGCCAAGATACCCAGGGAGCAAACACCATATATTTT. It specifies CASSQDTQGANTIYF.

The chain uses TRBV10-2 and TRBJ1-5, with D possibly being TRBD1 (5 bases). V was shortened by 7 bases and J by 1 base, with 14 bases between the two germline ends. The CDR3 extends over 15 amino acids. Per the germline V gene, CDR1 is WSHSY and CDR2 is SAAADI. CDR3 sequence (DNA): TGCGCCAGCAAAGGAGGCAGGGAGAGCAATCAGCCCCAGCATTTT. It codes for CASKGGRESNQPQHF.

The chain uses TRBV19 and TRBJ1-1; 10 bases are a match to TRBD1. The CDR3 sequence is 15 residues long. From germline, CDR1 is LNHDA and CDR2 SQIVND (reference sequence). With V trimmed by 2 bases and J by 3 bases, 3 bases remained unmatched. The CDR3 protein is CASSIIGQGDTEAFF. CDR3 sequence (DNA): TGTGCCAGTAGTATAATCGGACAGGGGGACACTGAAGCTTTCTTT.

This chain links TRBV19 with TRBJ1-1; maybe TRBD1 (5 bases). Trimming took 5 bases from V and 9 from J, leaving 16 bases between them. The CDR3 is 13 residues long. Germline CDR1 reads LNHDA; CDR2 reads SQIVND (reference sequence). Written as DNA, the CDR3 is TGTGCCAGTAGTTCGGGGGTTGGTGGCCAAGCTTTCTTT. This translates into CASSSGVGGQAFF.

This chain uses TRBV30 with TRBJ1-2; 7 bases fit TRBD1. The V gene's germline CDR1 is GTSNPN and CDR2 SVGIG (reference sequence). The trim removed 1 base at V and 2 bases at J, leaving 4 bases unmatched. The CDR3 runs 14 residues. In DNA, the CDR3 is TGTGCCTGGAGTGGGGACAGACTAAACTATGGCTACACCTTC. The encoded protein is CAWSGDRLNYGYTF.

Only one count was recorded for this clone. V gene TRBV5-4 combines with J gene TRBJ2-1, with TRBD2 matching over 10 bases. The CDR3 sequence is 16 residues long. CDR1 SGHNT and CDR2 YYREEE come from the germline V gene (reference sequence). Trimming removed 4 bases from V and 1 base from J; junction bases left unmatched: 5. The CDR3 DNA sequence: TGTGCCAGCAGCCTCTTAGCGGGGGGATCCTACAATGAGCAGTTCTTC. Translation: CASSLLAGGSYNEQFF.

The CDR3: CASSLGTDYGYTF. The CDR3 DNA reads TGTGCCAGCAGCTTAGGGACGGACTATGGCTACACCTTC. The chain has TRBV7-9 and TRBJ1-2; the D is unclear. V was shortened by 1 base and J by 3 bases, with 6 bases between the two germline ends. The CDR3 covers 13 residues. CDR1 and CDR2 (germline): SEHNR, FQNEAQ (reference sequence). Together with reference TRBV7-9 and TRBJ1-2, the CDR3 gives the full variable domain: DTGVSQNPRHKITKRGQNVTFRCDPISEHNRLYWYRQTLGQGPEFLTYFQNEAQLEKSRLLSDRFSAERPKGSFSTLEIQRTEQGDSAMYLCASSLGTDYGYTFGSGTRLTVV.